This TCR beta chain was identified in a study of neurological immune-mediated disorders. The time point is: longitudinal time-point 2. The authors produced cDNA by 5'RACE using 10-nucleotide random UMIs. TCRdb re-derived calls from the 5' RACE reads in MiXCR, one entry per CDR3 protein. Among about 66,000 distinct CDR3 sequences listed, around 9.7% were seen once. V lost 1 base and J lost 4, with 8 bases in between. Germline CDR1 reads SEHNR; CDR2 reads FQNEAQ (reference sequence). This CDR3 has 13 residues. This clonotype was counted many times. This TCR was recovered from a man aged 25 to 40 in good health. The gene calls are TRBV7-9 and TRBJ2-7; TRBD1 or TRBD2 may be the D gene (5 bases each). Sequenced: PBMCs. CDR3 coding DNA: TGTGCCAGCAGCTTAGGAGGGACGTACGAGCAGTACTTC. This encodes CASSLGGTYEQYF.